This is a list of T cell receptor beta chains from one sample in a study of regulatory T cells in long-lasting Graves disease. TCRdb independently ran MiXCR on the multiplex PCR reads; one entry per CDR3 protein. The table lists roughly 500,000 distinct CDR3 sequences, 11% to 15% of them singletons. Another study also made use of these data, one on T cells in Graves' hyperthyroidism and ophthalmopathy.

The sequencing here drew on peripheral blood mononuclear cells (PBMCs), taken at new diagnosis, from a patient treated with antithyroid drugs. The receptors shown here come from a woman aged 45-65 years with Graves disease. CDR3s include the opening cysteine and the closing phenylalanine or tryptophan. Fields, in order: V gene, D gene, J gene, clone size, CDR3 protein, CDR3 DNA. A D gene is named only where the DNA matches it firmly. Clone size is given for some rows only: seen once, a few or many times, or a class if the clone is expanded.

V gene: TRBV24-1; D gene: TRBD1; J gene: TRBJ1-2; clone size: many; CDR3 protein: CATMSSDRGRDGYTF; CDR3 DNA: TGTGCCACCATGAGTTCAGACAGGGGGCGAGATGGCTACACCTTC
V gene: TRBV19; D gene: -; J gene: TRBJ1-2; clone size: few; CDR3 protein: CASIGGQANNYGYTF; CDR3 DNA: TGTGCCAGTATTGGAGGTCAGGCGAACAACTATGGCTACACCTTC
V gene: TRBV6-5; D gene: -; J gene: TRBJ2-5; clone size: few; CDR3 protein: CASSSPVTGETQYF; CDR3 DNA: TGTGCCAGCAGTTCTCCCGTTACGGGCGAGACCCAGTACTTC
V gene: TRBV20-1; D gene: TRBD1; J gene: TRBJ1-1; clone size: few; CDR3 protein: CSAPDRVNTEAFF; CDR3 DNA: TGCAGTGCCCCAGACAGGGTGAACACTGAAGCTTTCTTT
V gene: TRBV25-1; D gene: -; J gene: TRBJ2-7; clone size: many; CDR3 protein: CASSESSFEQYF; CDR3 DNA: TGTGCCAGCAGTGAATCTTCGTTTGAGCAGTACTTC
V gene: TRBV6-5; D gene: TRBD1; J gene: TRBJ1-2; clone size: -; CDR3 protein: CASSYRDRFYGYTF; CDR3 DNA: TGTGCCAGCAGTTACCGGGACAGATTCTATGGCTACACCTTC
V gene: TRBV28; D gene: TRBD1; J gene: TRBJ1-4; clone size: many; CDR3 protein: CASSTGQGWEKLFF; CDR3 DNA: TGTGCCAGCAGTACAGGACAGGGTTGGGAAAAACTGTTTTTT
V gene: TRBV28; D gene: TRBD1; J gene: TRBJ2-7; clone size: many; CDR3 protein: CASRNTGDEQYF; CDR3 DNA: TGTGCCAGCAGGAATACAGGGGACGAGCAGTACTTC
V gene: TRBV6-1; D gene: -; J gene: TRBJ2-3; clone size: many; CDR3 protein: CASSDAGLLDTQYF; CDR3 DNA: TGTGCCAGCAGCGACGCCGGGCTATTAGATACGCAGTATTTT
V gene: TRBV9; D gene: -; J gene: TRBJ2-2; clone size: -; CDR3 protein: CASSVAPRANTGELFF; CDR3 DNA: TGTGCCAGCAGCGTAGCGCCCAGGGCGAACACCGGGGAGCTGTTTTTT
V gene: TRBV7-2; D gene: TRBD1; J gene: TRBJ1-2; clone size: few; CDR3 protein: CASSLSGQDLAVYGYTF; CDR3 DNA: TGTGCCAGCAGCCTATCGGGACAGGATTTAGCCGTCTATGGCTACACCTTC
V gene: TRBV29-1; D gene: -; J gene: TRBJ2-1; clone size: -; CDR3 protein: CSASEGIYNEQFF; CDR3 DNA: TGCAGCGCGAGCGAGGGGATCTACAATGAGCAGTTCTTC
V gene: TRBV2; D gene: TRBD1; J gene: TRBJ2-1; clone size: many; CDR3 protein: CASGGQGYGEQFF; CDR3 DNA: TGTGCCAGCGGTGGACAGGGGTATGGTGAGCAGTTCTTC
V gene: TRBV7-3; D gene: TRBD2; J gene: TRBJ2-3; clone size: many; CDR3 protein: CASSLTSGRDTQYF; CDR3 DNA: TGTGCCAGCAGCTTGACTAGCGGGAGGGATACGCAGTATTTT
V gene: TRBV6-2/TRBV6-3; D gene: TRBD1; J gene: TRBJ2-1; clone size: -; CDR3 protein: CASSEGTGRYNEQFF; CDR3 DNA: TGTGCCAGCAGTGAGGGGACAGGGCGGTACAATGAGCAGTTCTTC
V gene: TRBV6-2/TRBV6-3; D gene: TRBD1; J gene: TRBJ1-5; clone size: many; CDR3 protein: CASSLTGTGRGNQPQHF; CDR3 DNA: TGTGCCAGCAGTCTCACCGGGACAGGGAGAGGCAATCAGCCCCAGCATTTT
V gene: TRBV6-1; D gene: -; J gene: TRBJ1-6; clone size: -; CDR3 protein: CASSEAADNSPLHF; CDR3 DNA: TGTGCCAGCAGTGAAGCGGCCGATAATTCACCCCTCCACTTT
V gene: TRBV7-2; D gene: -; J gene: TRBJ2-3; clone size: many; CDR3 protein: CASSKLAFGLRTDTQYF; CDR3 DNA: TGTGCCAGCAGCAAGCTAGCGTTCGGGCTTCGCACAGATACGCAGTATTTT
V gene: TRBV28; D gene: -; J gene: TRBJ1-6; clone size: many; CDR3 protein: CASSSASHAGNNSPLHF; CDR3 DNA: TGTGCCAGCAGTTCCGCCTCCCATGCAGGAAATAATTCACCCCTCCACTTT
V gene: TRBV28; D gene: TRBD1; J gene: TRBJ2-5; clone size: -; CDR3 protein: CASSFSTGVGETQYF; CDR3 DNA: TGTGCCAGCAGTTTCTCGACAGGGGTAGGGGAGACCCAGTACTTC
V gene: TRBV27; D gene: -; J gene: TRBJ2-1; clone size: few; CDR3 protein: CASSQATSFDSYNEQFF; CDR3 DNA: TGTGCCAGCAGCCAAGCCACTAGCTTCGATTCTTACAATGAGCAGTTCTTC
V gene: TRBV12-5; D gene: TRBD2; J gene: TRBJ2-7; clone size: -; CDR3 protein: CASGLVGSAGGPDEQYF; CDR3 DNA: TGTGCTAGTGGTTTGGTAGGGTCGGCGGGAGGGCCTGACGAGCAGTACTTC
V gene: TRBV12-3/TRBV12-4; D gene: TRBD2; J gene: TRBJ2-2; clone size: many; CDR3 protein: CASSLGGSTTGELFF; CDR3 DNA: TGTGCCAGCAGTTTAGGCGGGAGTACAACCGGGGAGCTGTTTTTT
V gene: TRBV10-3; D gene: TRBD2; J gene: TRBJ2-5; clone size: few; CDR3 protein: CAISESAGGLQETQYF; CDR3 DNA: TGTGCCATCAGTGAGTCGGCGGGGGGCCTCCAAGAGACCCAGTACTTC